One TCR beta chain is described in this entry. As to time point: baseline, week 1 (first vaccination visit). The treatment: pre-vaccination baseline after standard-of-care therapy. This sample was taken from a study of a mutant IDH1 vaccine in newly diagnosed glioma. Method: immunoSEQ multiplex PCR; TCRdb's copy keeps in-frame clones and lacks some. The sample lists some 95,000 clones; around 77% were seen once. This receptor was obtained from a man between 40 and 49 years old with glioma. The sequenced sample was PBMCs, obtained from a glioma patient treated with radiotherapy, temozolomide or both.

The CDR3 loop is CAWSVLREQFF. The CDR3 bases are TGTGCCTGGAGTGTGTTGAGGGAGCAGTTCTTC. This chain joins TRBV30 and TRBJ2-1; no clear D. In germline, CDR1 is GTSNPN, CDR2 SVGIG (reference sequence). The length of the CDR3 is 11 residues. Trimming cost V 0 bases and J 10 bases, with 7 bases left between them.